The text below deals with one TCR beta chain. Assay used: immunoSEQ multiplex PCR; TCRdb lists only in-frame clones, some missing. The sample gives under 250,000 clones, about four fifths of which show up once; 3.4% is in the top ten. The length of the CDR3 is 16 residues. The trim removed 0 bases at V and 5 bases at J, leaving 8 bases unmatched. Germline V CDR1 and CDR2: MNHEY, SMNVEV (reference sequence). The sample is drawn from a study of blood T cell repertoires in COVID-19. Study-level information: In each case, the material was cDNA or gDNA derived from T cells, B-cell-depleted T cells, or PBMCs.

The receptor was derived from a woman between 18 and 30 years old with acute or convalescent COVID-19. Sequencing was done on a sample of peripheral blood. The chain recombines TRBV27 with TRBJ2-7, with 9 bases lining up with TRBD2. The CDR3 DNA reads TGTGCCAGCAGTTTATCGTGGCGGGAGGGCCGTGACGAGCAGTACTTC. Translation: CASSLSWREGRDEQYF.